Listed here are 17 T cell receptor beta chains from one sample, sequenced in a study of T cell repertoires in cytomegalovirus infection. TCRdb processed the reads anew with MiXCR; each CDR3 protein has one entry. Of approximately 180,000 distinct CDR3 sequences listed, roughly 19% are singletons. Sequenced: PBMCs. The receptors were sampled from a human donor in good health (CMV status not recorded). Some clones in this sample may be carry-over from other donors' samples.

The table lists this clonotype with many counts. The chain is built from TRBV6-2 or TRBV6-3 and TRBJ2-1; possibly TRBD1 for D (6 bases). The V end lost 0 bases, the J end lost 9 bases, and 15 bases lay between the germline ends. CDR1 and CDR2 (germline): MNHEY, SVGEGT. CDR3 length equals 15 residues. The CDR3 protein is CASSYSLTGTTEQFF. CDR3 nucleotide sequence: TGTGCCAGCAGTTACTCGTTGACAGGCACGACTGAGCAGTTCTTC.

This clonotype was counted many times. The CDR3 protein is CASSLGQDYNEQFF. The DNA of the CDR3 is TGTGCCAGCAGCTTAGGACAGGACTACAATGAGCAGTTCTTC. The J gene is TRBJ2-1, the V gene TRBV7-2; possible D gene TRBD1, 6 bases. The V gene lost 1 base and the J gene lost 3 bases, with 7 bases spanning the gap. CDR1 and CDR2 (germline): SGHTA, FQGNSA. The CDR3 contains 14 residues.

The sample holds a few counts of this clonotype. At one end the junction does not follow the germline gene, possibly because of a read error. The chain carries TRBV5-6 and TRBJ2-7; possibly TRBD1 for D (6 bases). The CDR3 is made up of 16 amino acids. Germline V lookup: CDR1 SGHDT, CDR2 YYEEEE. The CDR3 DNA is TGTGCCAGCAGCTCGTACCACAGGGTAAAATCCTCCGAGCAGTACTTC. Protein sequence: CASSSYHRVKSSEQYF.

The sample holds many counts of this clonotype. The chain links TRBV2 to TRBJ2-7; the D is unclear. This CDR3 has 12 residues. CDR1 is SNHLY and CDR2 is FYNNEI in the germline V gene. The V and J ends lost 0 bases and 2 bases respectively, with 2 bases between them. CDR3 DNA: TGTGCCAGCAGTGAAGCCCCCTACGAGCAGTACTTC. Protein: CASSEAPYEQYF. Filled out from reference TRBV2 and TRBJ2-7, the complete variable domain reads EPEVTQTPSHQVTQMGQEVILRCVPISNHLYFYWYRQILGQKVEFLVSFYNNEISEKSEIFDDQFSVERPDGSNFTLKIRSTKLEDSAMYFCASSEAPYEQYFGPGTRLTVT.

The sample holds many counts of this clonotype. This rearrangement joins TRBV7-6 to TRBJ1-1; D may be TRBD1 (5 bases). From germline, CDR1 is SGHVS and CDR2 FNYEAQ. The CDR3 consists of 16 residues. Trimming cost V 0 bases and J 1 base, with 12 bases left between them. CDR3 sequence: CASSLAGMGPNTEAFF. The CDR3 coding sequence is TGTGCCAGCAGCTTAGCGGGCATGGGACCGAACACTGAAGCTTTCTTT.

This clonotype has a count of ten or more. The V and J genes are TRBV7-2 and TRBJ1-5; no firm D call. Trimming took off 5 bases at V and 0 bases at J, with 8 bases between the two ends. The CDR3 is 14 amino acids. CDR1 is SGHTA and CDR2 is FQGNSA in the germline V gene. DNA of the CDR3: TGTGCCAGCAGCCCGGGATTTAGCAATCAGCCCCAGCATTTT. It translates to CASSPGFSNQPQHF. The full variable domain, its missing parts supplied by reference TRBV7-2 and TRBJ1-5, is GAGVSQSPSNKVTEKGKDVELRCDPISGHTALYWYRQSLGQGLEFLIYFQGNSAPDKSGLPSDRFSAERTGGSVSTLTIQRTQQEDSAVYLCASSPGFSNQPQHFGDGTRLSIL.

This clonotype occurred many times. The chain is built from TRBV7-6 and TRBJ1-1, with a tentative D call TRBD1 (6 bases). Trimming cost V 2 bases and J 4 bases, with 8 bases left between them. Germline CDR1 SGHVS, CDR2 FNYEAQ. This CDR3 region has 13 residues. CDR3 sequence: CASSLKQGTEAFF. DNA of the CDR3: TGTGCCAGCAGCTTAAAACAGGGCACTGAAGCTTTCTTT.

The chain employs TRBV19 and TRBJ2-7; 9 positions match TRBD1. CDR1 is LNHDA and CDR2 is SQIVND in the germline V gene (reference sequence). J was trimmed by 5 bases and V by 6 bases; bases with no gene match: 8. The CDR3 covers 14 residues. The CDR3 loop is CASSKQGARDEQYF. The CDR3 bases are TGTGCCAGTAGCAAACAGGGGGCGCGCGACGAGCAGTACTTC.

CDR3 residues: CASSYSVVVTEAFF. The CDR3 DNA is TGTGCCAGCAGTTACTCCGTGGTAGTAACTGAAGCTTTCTTT. The chain is built from TRBV6-2 or TRBV6-3 and TRBJ1-1; D unclear. The CDR3 has 14 amino acids. Deletions cut 0 bases from V and 5 bases from J, with 10 bases between. CDR1 is MNHEY and CDR2 is SVGEGT in the germline V gene.

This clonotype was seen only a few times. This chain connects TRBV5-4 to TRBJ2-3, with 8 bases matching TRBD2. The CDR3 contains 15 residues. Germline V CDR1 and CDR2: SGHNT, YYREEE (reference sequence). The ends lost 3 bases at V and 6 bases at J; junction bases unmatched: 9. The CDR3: CASSSAGERGDTQYF. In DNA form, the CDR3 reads TGTGCCAGCAGCTCAGCGGGGGAGCGGGGGGATACGCAGTATTTT.

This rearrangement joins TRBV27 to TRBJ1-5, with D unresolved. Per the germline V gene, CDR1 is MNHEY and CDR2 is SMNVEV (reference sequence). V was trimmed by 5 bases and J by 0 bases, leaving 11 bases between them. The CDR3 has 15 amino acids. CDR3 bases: TGTGCCAGCAGTCCGGGCCCAAATAGCAATCAGCCCCAGCATTTT. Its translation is CASSPGPNSNQPQHF.

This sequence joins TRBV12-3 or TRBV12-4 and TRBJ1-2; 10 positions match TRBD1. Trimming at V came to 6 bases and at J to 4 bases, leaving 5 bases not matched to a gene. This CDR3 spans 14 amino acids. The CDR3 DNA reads TGTGCCAGCAGAGAGACAGGGGGCATCTATGGCTACACCTTC. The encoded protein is CASRETGGIYGYTF.

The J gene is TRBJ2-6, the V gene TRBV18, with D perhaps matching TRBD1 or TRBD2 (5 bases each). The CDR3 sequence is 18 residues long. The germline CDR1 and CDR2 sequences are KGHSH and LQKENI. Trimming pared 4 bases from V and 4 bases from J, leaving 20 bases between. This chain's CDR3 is CASSRAGERQPGANVLTF. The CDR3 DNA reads TGTGCCAGCTCACGGGCCGGGGAGAGACAGCCCGGGGCCAACGTCCTGACTTTC.

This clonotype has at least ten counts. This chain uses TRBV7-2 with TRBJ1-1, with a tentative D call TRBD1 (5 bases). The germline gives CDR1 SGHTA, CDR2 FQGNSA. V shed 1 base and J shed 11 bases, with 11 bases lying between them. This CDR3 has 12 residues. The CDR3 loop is CASSLGPQGAFF. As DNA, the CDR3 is TGTGCCAGCAGCTTAGGGCCCCAGGGTGCTTTCTTT.

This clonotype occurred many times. The CDR3: CASSLSPDRTPYEQYF. For the CDR3, the DNA is TGTGCCAGCAGCTTAAGCCCGGACAGGACCCCCTACGAGCAGTACTTC. The rearrangement joins TRBV7-2 to TRBJ2-7; 7 bases line up with TRBD1. The J segment lost 2 bases and the V segment lost 2 bases, leaving 9 bases of the junction unmatched. The V gene's germline CDR1 is SGHTA and CDR2 FQGNSA. CDR3 length: 16 residues.

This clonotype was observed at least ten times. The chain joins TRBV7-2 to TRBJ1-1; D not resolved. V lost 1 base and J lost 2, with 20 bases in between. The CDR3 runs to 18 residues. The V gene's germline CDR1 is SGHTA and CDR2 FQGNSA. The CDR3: CASSLGIAGQRRNTEAFF. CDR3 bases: TGTGCCAGCAGCTTAGGTATTGCGGGCCAAAGAAGAAACACTGAAGCTTTCTTT.

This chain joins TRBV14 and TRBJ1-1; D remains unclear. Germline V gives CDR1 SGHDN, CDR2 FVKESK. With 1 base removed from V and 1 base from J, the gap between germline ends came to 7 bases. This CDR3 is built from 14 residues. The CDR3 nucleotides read TGTGCCAGCAGCCAAGGGTCTTCGAACACTGAAGCTTTCTTT. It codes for CASSQGSSNTEAFF.